This T cell receptor beta chain originates from a study of beta chain features in type 1 diabetes. Isolated RNA was reverse transcribed in full, so expressed TCRB transcripts were sequenced. TCRdb keeps only in-frame clones here, not all; method: immunoSEQ multiplex PCR. The sample includes 300,000 to 350,000 clones, roughly a fifth seen only once; the top ten take approximately 0.041%. Per germline, CDR1 SGHVS and CDR2 FQNEAQ. The CDR3 runs 15 residues. Unmatched junction bases numbered 6, after V lost 4 bases and J lost 7 bases. This sequence originates from a woman aged 18-30 years in good health. The rearrangement joins TRBV7-8 to TRBJ2-7; 14 bases map to TRBD2. The sequenced material came from naive CD4+ T cells from blood. The CDR3 loop reads CASSSQGLAGDEQYF. The CDR3 nucleotides read TGTGCCAGCAGCTCTCAGGGACTAGCGGGAGATGAGCAGTACTTC.